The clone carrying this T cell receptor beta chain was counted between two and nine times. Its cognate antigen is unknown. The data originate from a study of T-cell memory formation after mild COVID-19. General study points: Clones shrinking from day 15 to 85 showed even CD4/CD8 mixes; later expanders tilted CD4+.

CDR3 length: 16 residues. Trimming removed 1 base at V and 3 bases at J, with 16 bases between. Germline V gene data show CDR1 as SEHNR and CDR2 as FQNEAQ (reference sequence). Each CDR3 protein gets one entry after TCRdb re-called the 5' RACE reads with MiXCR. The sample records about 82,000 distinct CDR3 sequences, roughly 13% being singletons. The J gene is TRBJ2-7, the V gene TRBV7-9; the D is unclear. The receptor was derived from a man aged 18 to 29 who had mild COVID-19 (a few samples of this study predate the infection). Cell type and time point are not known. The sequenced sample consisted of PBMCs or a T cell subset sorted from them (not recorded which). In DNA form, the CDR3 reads TGTGCCAGCAGCTTAGGCTCACCGGGTCCCTTCTACGAGCAGTACGTC. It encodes CASSLGSPGPFYEQYV.